These T cell receptor beta chains were read from a single sample in a study of T cell repertoires in ileal Crohn's disease. Repertoires were generated with immunoSEQ multiplex PCR, while TCRdb's copy carries only in-frame clones and drops some. The data contain more than 2,500 clones, 90% of them singletons. Sample: CD4+ T cells sorted from the ileum. Receptors originate from an adult with Crohn's disease. CDR3s include the opening cysteine and the closing phenylalanine or tryptophan. The D gene is left open where the match is weak. Some rows mark clone size as missing; the rest say once, few, many or name a class of expanded clone.

D gene	J gene	V gene	clone size	CDR3 DNA	CDR3 protein
.	TRBJ1-1	TRBV2	.	TGTGCCAGCAGGCCCTACCGAGGGGGCACTGAAGCTTTCTTT	CASRPYRGGTEAFF
.	TRBJ2-2	TRBV19	once	TGTGCCAGTAGTCAACAGAGAAACACCGGGGAGCTGTTTTTT	CASSQQRNTGELFF
.	TRBJ2-7	TRBV5-1	.	TGCGCCAGCAGCTTGGTCGCTAGCTACGAGCAGTACTTC	CASSLVASYEQYF
.	TRBJ2-3	TRBV7-2	.	TGTGCCAGCAGCTTAGACGTAAGGGACTATACGCAGTATTTT	CASSLDVRDYTQYF
TRBD2	TRBJ2-2	TRBV7-9	once	TGTGCCAGCAGCTTACGGGCGGGAGCGTTCGGGGAGCTGTTTTTT	CASSLRAGAFGELFF
TRBD1	TRBJ1-1	TRBV5-4	.	TGTGCCAGCAGCTTGGCCAGGGGGCGCGACACTGAAGCTTTCTTT	CASSLARGRDTEAFF
.	TRBJ2-2	TRBV2	.	TGTGCCAGCAGTCCAAACACCGGGGAGCTGTTTTTT	CASSPNTGELFF
.	TRBJ2-6	TRBV10-3	.	TGTGCCATCAGTGAGTCCGCGGCGGGAGGGGCCAACGTCCTGACTTTC	CAISESAAGGANVLTF
.	TRBJ2-7	TRBV6-4	.	TGTGCCCACAAAGTCTACGAGCAGTACTTC	CAHKVYEQYF
TRBD2	TRBJ2-7	TRBV4-2	.	TGTGCCAGCAGCCGCGCGACTAGCGGAAGCTACTACGAGCAGTACTTC	CASSRATSGSYYEQYF
.	TRBJ1-5	TRBV4-2	.	TGTGCCAGCAGCCAAGATAGGGGAATAGGGGGAAATCAGCCCCAGCATTTT	CASSQDRGIGGNQPQHF
TRBD1	TRBJ2-7	TRBV7-6	.	TGTGCCAGCAGCGTAGGGACAGGGGGGTCCTACGAGCAGTACTTC	CASSVGTGGSYEQYF
TRBD2	TRBJ2-1	TRBV7-3	once	TGTGCCAGCAGCTTAATGCCACTAGCGGGAGCGGACTCCTACAATGAGCAGTTCTTC	CASSLMPLAGADSYNEQFF
TRBD2	TRBJ2-7	TRBV30	.	TGTGCCTGGAGTGTACTCGGGGGGACCTACTACTTC	CAWSVLGGTYYF
TRBD1	TRBJ1-5	TRBV2	.	TGTGCCAGCAGCGGACAGGGTCATTGGGGTCAGCCCCAGCATTTT	CASSGQGHWGQPQHF
.	TRBJ2-2	TRBV10-3	.	TGTGCCAGCCGGGCAGGGGAAACCGGGGAGCTGTTTTTT	CASRAGETGELFF
TRBD1	TRBJ2-5	TRBV9	.	TGTGCCAGCAGCCCCGGACAGGGGTTGGAGAAGACCCAGTACTTC	CASSPGQGLEKTQYF
.	TRBJ2-7	TRBV30	.	TGTGCCTGGAGTGTTACGGTCGAGCAGTACTTC	CAWSVTVEQYF
TRBD1	TRBJ1-5	TRBV6-6	.	TGTGCCAGCAGTTACTCTCCGGGACAGGGAGATCAGCCCCAGCATTTT	CASSYSPGQGDQPQHF
TRBD2	TRBJ2-3	TRBV7-9	.	TGTGCCAGCAGCCTATCGACTAGCGGGGGTACAGATACGCAGTATTTT	CASSLSTSGGTDTQYF
TRBD2	TRBJ2-7	TRBV7-8	.	TGTGCCAGCAGCTTAGGATGGCGGGAGGAGGTTTCCTACGAGCAGTACTTC	CASSLGWREEVSYEQYF
TRBD1	TRBJ1-5	TRBV4-1	.	TGCGCCAGCAGCCAGGGACAGTATAGCAATCAGCCCCAGCATTTT	CASSQGQYSNQPQHF
.	TRBJ2-7	TRBV4-1	.	TGCGCCAGCAGCCAAGTGAGCGGGACAACTACCTACGAGCAGTACTTC	CASSQVSGTTTYEQYF
.	TRBJ1-1	TRBV7-9	.	TGTGCCAGCAGCCAAGACTCGAACACTGAAGCTTTCTTT	CASSQDSNTEAFF
TRBD1	TRBJ1-6	TRBV6-5	.	TGTGCCAGCAGTTTCCCGGGACAGGGATCACCCCTCCACTTT	CASSFPGQGSPLHF
TRBD2	TRBJ2-3	TRBV29-1	.	TGCAGCGTCCGCGGGACTAGCGGTGATACGCAGTATTTT	CSVRGTSGDTQYF